This T cell receptor (beta chain) was obtained from a study of blood T cell repertoires in COVID-19. On the study more broadly: COVID-19 samples collected from the United States, Italy and Spain covered acute and convalescent phases.

As handled by the study authors: From reference gene primer amplification, estimates of nucleated cell counts were derived. Some clones are missing from TCRdb's copy, which holds only in-frame ones; the method was immunoSEQ multiplex PCR. V and J calls plus clone size are reproduced from that table; the DNA served to infer D and trimming. The table shows about 340,000 clones, with 92% occurring only once. This study enrolled people aged roughly 18 to 89 from roughly 22 US geographic areas. The clonotype comes from a woman aged 25-40 years who had recovered from COVID-19. The specimen sequenced was PBMCs or T cells enriched from blood (not recorded which).

The CDR3 loop is CASSNRQATDTQYF. For the CDR3, the DNA is TGTGCCAGCAGCAATCGACAGGCCACAGATACGCAGTATTTT. The V and J genes are TRBV7-2 and TRBJ2-3; TRBD1 might be the D (6 bases). The CDR3 totals 14 residues. Germline assignment: CDR1 SGHTA and CDR2 FQGNSA. V was shortened by 5 bases and J by 2 bases, with 11 bases between the two germline ends.